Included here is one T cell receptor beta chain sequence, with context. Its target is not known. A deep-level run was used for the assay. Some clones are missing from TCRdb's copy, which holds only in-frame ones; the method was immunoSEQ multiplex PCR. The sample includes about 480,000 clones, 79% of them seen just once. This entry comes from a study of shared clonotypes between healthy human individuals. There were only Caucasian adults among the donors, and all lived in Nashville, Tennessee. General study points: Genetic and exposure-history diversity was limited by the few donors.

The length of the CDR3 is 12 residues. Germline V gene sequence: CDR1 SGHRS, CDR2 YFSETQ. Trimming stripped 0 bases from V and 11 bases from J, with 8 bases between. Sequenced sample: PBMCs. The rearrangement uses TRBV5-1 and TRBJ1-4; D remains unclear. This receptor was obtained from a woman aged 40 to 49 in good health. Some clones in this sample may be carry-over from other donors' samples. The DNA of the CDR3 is TGCGCCAGCAGCTTGGCTGGGGATAAACTGTTTTTT. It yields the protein CASSLAGDKLFF.